This entry is about one T cell receptor (beta chain). The PCR used 60 Vbeta and 13 Jbeta primers. The data were produced by immunoSEQ multiplex PCR, yet TCRdb's version contains in-frame clones alone and is incomplete. The table shows tens of thousands of clones, with approximately 79% occurring only once. The sample comes from a study of cytomegalovirus exposure and HLA in healthy donors. The receptor was derived from a woman aged 40 to 55 in good health and CMV-seropositive. The sample consisted of PBMCs.

In DNA, the CDR3 is TGTGCCAGCAGCAGGGAGCGATGGGTCACTAATGAAAAACTGTTTTTT. Its translation: CASSRERWVTNEKLFF. V is TRBV21-1 and J is TRBJ1-4. TRBV21-1 is noted as a pseudogene. The CDR3 covers 16 residues.